The rows below give T cell receptor beta chains drawn from one sample of a study of cytomegalovirus exposure and HLA in healthy donors. TCRdb keeps only in-frame clones here, not all; method: immunoSEQ multiplex PCR. This sample carries approximately 140,000 clones, with approximately 2.6% going to the ten biggest clones. The sample taken for sequencing was PBMCs. These receptors came from a man between 40 and 49 years old in good health and CMV-seronegative. CDR3s include the opening cysteine and the closing phenylalanine or tryptophan. The D gene is left open where the match is weak.

>NA|TRBV18|TRBJ1-2
TGTGCCAGCTCACCAGGGTGGGGAGCGGACTATGGCTACACCTTC
CASSPGWGADYGYTF
>TRBD2|TRBV9|TRBJ2-3
TGTGCCAGCAGCGTAGACGCGGGGGGCACAGATACGCAGTATTTT
CASSVDAGGTDTQYF
>NA|TRBV4-3|TRBJ1-5
TGCGCCAGCGGCCAAGATCATCCGGGAAACAATCAGCCCCAGCATTTT
CASGQDHPGNNQPQHF
>NA|TRBV11-2|TRBJ2-7
TGTGCCAGCAGCTTTGGTGGGGCCTCCTACGAGCAGTACTTC
CASSFGGASYEQYF
>NA|TRBV5-4|TRBJ2-4
TGTGCCAGCAGCTTCGACCCCCGGAGCAAAAACATTCAGTACTTC
CASSFDPRSKNIQYF
>NA|TRBV18|TRBJ1-2
TGTGCCAGCTCACCGGGCAGATACTATGGCTACACCTTC
CASSPGRYYGYTF
>TRBD1|TRBV6-1|TRBJ1-1
TGTGCCAGCAGTGAGGGACAGTGGAAACGAGAAGCTTTCTTT
CASSEGQWKREAFF
>TRBD2|TRBV5-1|TRBJ2-1
TGCGCCAGCAGCTTGGTTCTTAGCGGGAGCTCCTACAATGAGCAGTTCTTC
CASSLVLSGSSYNEQFF
>NA|TRBV4-2|TRBJ2-7
TGTGCCAGCAGCCCCCAGGGCTCTACCCACGAGCAGTACTTC
CASSPQGSTHEQYF
>NA|TRBV13|TRBJ1-2
TGTGCCAGCAGCTTACACGATGCAGGGTACAGCGGCTACACCTTC
CASSLHDAGYSGYTF
>NA|TRBV6-5|TRBJ1-5
TGTGCCAGCAGTAAGGCCGGTAGCCAGCCCCAGCATTTT
CASSKAGSQPQHF